These 9 T cell receptor beta chains were sequenced from one sample in a study of T cells after yellow fever vaccination. Each CDR3 protein is one row after TCRdb ran MiXCR on the 5' RACE reads. The table has some 400,000 distinct CDR3 sequences, roughly a sixth seen once. The starting material was PBMCs, obtained before the yellow fever booster vaccination. Receptors originate from a man between 18 and 29 years old who received the YFV17D yellow fever vaccine.

This clonotype was detected ten times or more. The rearrangement uses TRBV5-1 and TRBJ1-5, with TRBD1 matching 9 bases. The germline V gene has CDR1 SGHRS and CDR2 YFSETQ. Unmatched junction bases numbered 2, after V lost 2 bases and J lost 5 bases. There are 14 residues in the CDR3. The CDR3 nucleotides are TGCGCCAGCAGCTTACAGGGGGCGGATCAGCCCCAGCATTTT. This encodes CASSLQGADQPQHF.

In this sample, this clonotype turned up a few times. The CDR3 sequence: CASSAAGGSGLSYTF. For the CDR3, the DNA is TGTGCCAGCAGCGCAGCAGGGGGCTCCGGTCTTAGCTACACCTTC. The chain recombines TRBV2 with TRBJ1-2; 8 nucleotides line up with TRBD1. The CDR3 covers 15 residues. Germline values: CDR1 SNHLY, CDR2 FYNNEI. The V and J ends lost 6 bases and 9 bases, in that order; junction bases with no gene match: 15.

This clonotype occurred many times. The chain employs TRBV5-4 and TRBJ2-1; D not certain. The CDR3 is made up of 12 amino acids. In germline, CDR1 is SGHNT, CDR2 YYREEE (reference sequence). Trimming stripped 0 bases from V and 7 bases from J, with 5 bases between. The CDR3 loop is CASSLVANEQFF. The CDR3 nucleotides are TGTGCCAGCAGCTTGGTGGCGAATGAGCAGTTCTTC. Drawing the rest from reference TRBV5-4 and TRBJ2-1, the complete variable domain is ETGVTQSPTHLIKTRGQQVTLRCSSQSGHNTVSWYQQALGQGPQFIFQYYREEENGRGNFPPRFSGLQFPNYSSELNVNALELDDSALYLCASSLVANEQFFGPGTRLTVL.

This clonotype occurred a few times. The V gene is TRBV28, the J gene TRBJ1-3; D remains unclear. There are 16 residues in the CDR3. The germline gives CDR1 MDHEN, CDR2 SYDVKM. V shed 2 bases and J shed 1 base, with 12 bases lying between them. CDR3 DNA: TGTGCCAGCAGTTTACTTTTGGGTAGATCTGGAAACACCATATATTTT. It is translated as CASSLLLGRSGNTIYF.

This clonotype was counted a few times. The chain joins TRBV28 to TRBJ1-2; TRBD1 aligns across 9 bases. Germline V CDR1 and CDR2: MDHEN, SYDVKM. Losses at the gene ends were 4 bases for V and 3 bases for J; bases not matched to a gene: 6. This CDR3 is built from 15 residues. The CDR3 loop reads CASSWTGVEDYGYTF. CDR3 sequence (DNA): TGTGCCAGCAGTTGGACAGGGGTAGAGGACTATGGCTACACCTTC.

The J gene is TRBJ1-1, the V gene TRBV2; 8 bases are a match to TRBD1. There are 15 residues in the CDR3. J was trimmed by 4 bases and V by 1 base; bases with no gene match: 5. Germline V gives CDR1 SNHLY, CDR2 FYNNEI. In nucleotides, the CDR3 is TGTGCCAGCAGTGAAGGGACAGGGATATTCACTGAAGCTTTCTTT. Translation gives CASSEGTGIFTEAFF.

The chain combines TRBV4-3 with TRBJ1-3; D not resolved. V was pared by 3 bases and J by 6 bases, with 9 bases between. CDR1 and CDR2 (germline): LGHNA, YSLEER. The length of the CDR3 is 13 residues. CDR3 in DNA: TGCGCCAGCAGCCATTCCGGGGTAAACACCATATATTTT. As protein: CASSHSGVNTIYF.

The chain employs TRBV27 and TRBJ2-1; D unclear. The CDR3 covers 16 residues. Per the germline V gene, CDR1 is MNHEY and CDR2 is SMNVEV (reference sequence). Trimming took off 0 bases at V and 1 base at J, with 10 bases between the two ends. The DNA of the CDR3 is TGTGCCAGCAGTTTATCGGCAGGCGATTCCTACAATGAGCAGTTCTTC. Encoded protein: CASSLSAGDSYNEQFF.

This chain connects TRBV4-1 to TRBJ1-2, with 8 nucleotides matching TRBD1. The CDR3 is 14 amino acids. Germline V lookup: CDR1 MGHRA, CDR2 YSYEKL. V was clipped by 1 base and J by 9 bases; unmatched bases: 7. The CDR3 nucleotides read TGCGCCAGCAGCCAAGGGCAGGGGGCTATTAGCTACACCTTC. It specifies CASSQGQGAISYTF.